This TCR beta chain was found in a study of blood T cell repertoires in COVID-19. Study-level information: There were acute and convalescent COVID-19 samples, and they came from the United States, Italy and Spain. The analysed material was cDNA or gDNA that came from T cells, B-cell-depleted T cells, or PBMCs.

Original processing notes: Researchers report that nucleated cell counts were estimated from reference gene primer amplification. The protocol was immunoSEQ multiplex PCR, while the TCRdb copy is restricted to in-frame clones and leaves out a portion. D and trimming come from the DNA, and the V and J calls and clone size come from that table. The sample contains 220,000 or so clones, 75% to 85% of which appear only once. Seattle-derived patients entered the study during active infection and were followed longitudinally. The receptor was isolated from an elderly woman with COVID-19, enrolled during active disease. The specimen was peripheral blood.

DNA of the CDR3: TGTGCCAGCAGCTTACAACCCCCAGGGGACGGCTACACCTTC. Its translation: CASSLQPPGDGYTF. The chain carries TRBV7-2 and TRBJ1-2, with D tentatively TRBD1 (6 bases). The germline V and J ends were trimmed by 2 bases and 8 bases, with 15 bases remaining between them. Germline V lookup: CDR1 SGHTA, CDR2 FQGNSA. The CDR3 length is 14 residues.